Presented here are 27 T cell receptor beta chains from one specimen sequenced in a study of blood T cell repertoires in COVID-19. Libraries were prepared by immunoSEQ multiplex PCR; TCRdb keeps only in-frame clonotypes and omits some of them. Here the sample spans hundreds of thousands of clones, 88% being singletons. Sequenced input: peripheral blood. These receptors originate from a woman in her sixties or seventies with COVID-19, enrolled during active disease.

This rearrangement joins TRBV5-1 to TRBJ2-7; 9 bases align to TRBD1. The CDR3 is 15 amino acids. In germline, CDR1 is SGHRS, CDR2 YFSETQ. The J segment lost 1 base and the V segment lost 0 bases, leaving 2 bases of the junction unmatched. The CDR3: CASSLEGQGSYEQYF. The CDR3 coding sequence is TGCGCCAGCAGCTTGGAGGGACAGGGTTCCTACGAGCAGTACTTC.

The rearrangement uses TRBV5-5 and TRBJ2-7, with 7 bases fitting TRBD2. Germline V gives CDR1 SGHKS, CDR2 YYEKEE (reference sequence). Trimming cost V 4 bases and J 5 bases; bases outside gene matches: 12. The CDR3 contains 15 residues. The CDR3 region has the DNA TGTGCCAGCAGCCAAGACCGAATGGCGGGGGACGAGCAGTACTTC. Translated, it gives CASSQDRMAGDEQYF.

The CDR3 DNA reads as TGTGCCAGCAGCCAAGCCATTTACAATGAGCAGTTCTTC. It encodes CASSQAIYNEQFF. V and J are TRBV3-1 (or the pseudogene TRBV3-2) and TRBJ2-1; D not resolved. Germline CDR1 LGHDT, CDR2 YNNKEL (reference sequence). CDR3 length equals 13 residues. Trimming left V 1 base short and J 4 bases short, with 5 bases between.

This chain connects TRBV4-3 to TRBJ1-4; TRBD1 agrees at 7 bases. Germline V gene data show CDR1 as LGHNA and CDR2 as YSLEER. The V segment lost 1 base and the J segment 0 bases; nucleotides outside the gene matches: 14. CDR3 length: 20 residues. This chain's CDR3 is CASSQGFRRDREATNEKLFF. CDR3 sequence (DNA): TGCGCCAGCAGCCAAGGGTTTCGTAGGGACAGAGAAGCAACTAATGAAAAACTGTTTTTT.

The gene calls are TRBV30 and TRBJ1-4; D is ambiguous. This CDR3 contains 11 residues. CDR1 GTSNPN and CDR2 SVGIG come from the germline V gene (reference sequence). Trimming took 0 bases from V and 11 from J, leaving 7 bases between them. CDR3 sequence: CAWSVVRKLFF. The CDR3 region has the DNA TGTGCCTGGAGTGTAGTGAGGAAACTGTTTTTT.

This chain uses TRBV3-1 (or the pseudogene TRBV3-2) with TRBJ1-2; TRBD1 aligns across 8 bases. Germline CDR1 reads LGHDT; CDR2 reads YNNKEL (reference sequence). The CDR3 length is 14 residues. V shed 1 base, J shed 8 bases, and the junction held 6 bases outside the gene matches. For the CDR3, the DNA is TGTGCCAGCAGCCAAGGGACAGGGTTTTCCGGCTACACCTTC. Amino acids: CASSQGTGFSGYTF.

The chain couples TRBV7-2 to TRBJ1-6; D not resolved. Looked up from germline, CDR1 is SGHTA and CDR2 is FQGNSA. This CDR3 is built from 15 residues. V was cut by 5 bases and J by 0 bases, with 8 bases left in between. DNA for the CDR3: TGTGCCAGCAGCCACAGTAGCTCCTATAATTCACCCCTCCACTTT. This encodes CASSHSSSYNSPLHF. Based on the CDR3 plus reference TRBV7-2 and TRBJ1-6, the full variable domain is GAGVSQSPSNKVTEKGKDVELRCDPISGHTALYWYRQSLGQGLEFLIYFQGNSAPDKSGLPSDRFSAERTGGSVSTLTIQRTQQEDSAVYLCASSHSSSYNSPLHFGNGTRLTVT.

The gene calls are TRBV30 and TRBJ1-5, with 10 bases matching TRBD1. This CDR3 contains 14 residues. Germline loops: CDR1 GTSNPN, CDR2 SVGIG (reference sequence). J was trimmed by 7 bases and V by 2 bases; bases with no gene match: 5. CDR3 DNA: TGTGCCTGGAGTACGGGACAGGGGTCACAGCCCCAGCATTTT. This sequence encodes CAWSTGQGSQPQHF.

The chain couples TRBV4-1 to TRBJ2-6, with 7 nucleotides matching TRBD1. There are 20 residues in the CDR3. Germline V gene sequence: CDR1 MGHRA, CDR2 YSYEKL. V lost 1 base and J lost 0; bases outside the gene matches: 12. CDR3 sequence (DNA): TGCGCCAGCAGCCAAGCTTGGACAGGTCACACAAGCTCTGGGGCCAACGTCCTGACTTTC. Amino acids: CASSQAWTGHTSSGANVLTF.

The CDR3 nucleotides read TGTGCCAGCAGCTCCGAGAATAATTCACCCCTCCACTTT. Amino acid sequence: CASSSENNSPLHF. This chain joins TRBV6-5 and TRBJ1-6; no firm D call. Germline CDR1 and CDR2: MNHEY and SVGAGI. This CDR3 is built from 13 residues. The ends were cut back, 6 bases at V and 5 bases at J, with 8 bases in the middle.

The sample holds one count of this clone. The gene calls are TRBV5-1 and TRBJ2-7; tentatively, D is TRBD1 (7 bases). Germline CDR1 SGHRS, CDR2 YFSETQ. The V gene lost 9 bases and the J gene lost 7 bases, with 23 bases spanning the gap. The CDR3 length is 14 residues. The chain's CDR3 is CATKGQPGGWEQYF. The CDR3 nucleotides read TGCGCCACAAAGGGACAGCCCGGGGGTTGGGAGCAGTACTTC.

CDR3 sequence (DNA): TGTGCCAGCAGTTTATTTCCCCACTACGAGCAGTACTTC. Its translation: CASSLFPHYEQYF. The chain has TRBV27 and TRBJ2-7; no reliable D call. The CDR3 runs 13 residues. Germline CDR1 and CDR2: MNHEY and SMNVEV (reference sequence). V was shortened by 1 base and J by 3 bases, with 7 bases between the two germline ends.

Only a few counts were recorded for this clone. The rearrangement uses TRBV6-2 or TRBV6-3 and TRBJ1-1; no firm D call. The V gene's germline CDR1 is MNHEY and CDR2 SVGEGT. Trimming stripped 2 bases from V and 1 base from J, with 8 bases between. This CDR3 contains 14 residues. CDR3 in amino acids: CASSYRPSNTEAFF. CDR3 nucleotides: TGTGCCAGCAGTTACCGTCCGTCGAACACTGAAGCTTTCTTT.

V usage is TRBV7-3 and J usage is TRBJ2-7; 7 nucleotides line up with TRBD2. The CDR3 covers 14 residues. CDR1 and CDR2 from the germline V gene are SGHTA and FQGTGA. The V gene end was trimmed by 3 bases and the J gene end by 1 base; junction bases not matched to a gene: 3. DNA for the CDR3: TGTGCCAGCAGCTTTTCTAGCGGTTCCTACGAGCAGTACTTC. Amino acid sequence: CASSFSSGSYEQYF.

This chain connects TRBV19 to TRBJ1-4; D is ambiguous. The CDR3 is 12 residues long. The germline V and J ends were trimmed by 5 bases and 4 bases, with 5 bases remaining between them. CDR1 is LNHDA, CDR2 SQIVND, per germline (reference sequence). CDR3 bases: TGTGCCAGTAGTGGCGGTAATGAAAAACTGTTTTTT. Translated: CASSGGNEKLFF.

This chain uses TRBV5-5 with TRBJ2-3; 10 bases fit TRBD2. V was clipped by 2 bases and J by 6 bases; unmatched bases: 6. Per the germline V gene, CDR1 is SGHKS and CDR2 is YYEKEE (reference sequence). This CDR3 is 15 amino acids long. In DNA form, the CDR3 reads TGTGCCAGCAGCTTACCTAGCGGGAGTATTGATACGCAGTATTTT. It codes for CASSLPSGSIDTQYF.

V usage is TRBV15 and J usage is TRBJ1-5; TRBD1 is a possible D gene (5 bases). CDR1 LNHNV and CDR2 YYDKDF come from the germline V gene (reference sequence). V lost 4 bases to trimming and J lost 7 bases, with 11 bases between them. The CDR3 runs to 13 residues. Here the CDR3 DNA reads TGTGCCACCAGCAACCAACGGGGGCAGCCCCAGCATTTT. Its translation is CATSNQRGQPQHF.

The chain links TRBV5-4 to TRBJ2-1; D might be TRBD2 (7 bases). V lost 3 bases and J lost 0, with 13 bases in between. The length of the CDR3 is 16 residues. CDR1 and CDR2 from the germline V gene are SGHNT and YYREEE (reference sequence). This chain's CDR3 is CASSSGGPSSYNEQFF. CDR3 DNA sequence: TGTGCCAGCAGCTCGGGGGGCCCCAGCTCCTACAATGAGCAGTTCTTC.

V is TRBV29-1 and J is TRBJ1-1; D is unresolved. The germline CDR1 and CDR2 sequences are SQVTM and ANQGSEA. This CDR3 has 13 amino acids. V was pared by 7 bases and J by 0 bases, with 12 bases between. CDR3 loop: CSATRGLNTEAFF. The CDR3 DNA follows: TGCAGCGCGACACGGGGATTGAACACTGAAGCTTTCTTT.

The V gene is TRBV3-1 (or the pseudogene TRBV3-2), the J gene TRBJ2-3, with 10 nucleotides matching TRBD2. Trimming removed 1 base from V and 5 bases from J; junction bases left unmatched: 6. The germline gives CDR1 LGHDT, CDR2 YNNKEL (reference sequence). This CDR3 has 16 amino acids. CDR3 sequence reads: CASSQGPSGRVDTQYF. Written as DNA, the CDR3 is TGTGCCAGCAGCCAAGGTCCCAGCGGGAGGGTAGATACGCAGTATTTT.

The chain couples TRBV6-5 to TRBJ2-3; 10 bases match TRBD2. Unmatched junction bases numbered 9, after V lost 9 bases and J lost 6 bases. Germline V gives CDR1 MNHEY, CDR2 SVGAGI. The CDR3 extends over 14 amino acids. The CDR3 is CARGLAGVRDTQYF. In DNA, the CDR3 is TGTGCCAGGGGGCTAGCGGGAGTGAGGGATACGCAGTATTTT.

The CDR3 nucleotides are TGTGCCAGCAGCTTAATAGCCGGACTAGCGGGAAATCGTTCCTACGAGCAGTACTTC. Translating gives CASSLIAGLAGNRSYEQYF. This chain joins TRBV7-9 and TRBJ2-7; 12 positions agree with TRBD2. Germline-derived CDR1 and CDR2 are SEHNR and FQNEAQ (reference sequence). V gave up 2 bases and J gave up 1 base; unmatched junction bases: 12. CDR3 length: 19 residues.

This chain connects TRBV2 to TRBJ2-1, with TRBD2 matching 7 bases. Per germline, CDR1 SNHLY and CDR2 FYNNEI. The CDR3 is 16 amino acids. With 4 bases clipped from V and 5 bases from J, the junction kept 11 bases outside the gene matches. This chain's CDR3 is CASSAKRGPLHNEQFF. The CDR3 DNA reads as TGTGCCAGCAGTGCGAAGCGGGGACCACTCCACAATGAGCAGTTCTTC.

The CDR3 region is CASSLVPQGGELFF. The DNA of the CDR3 is TGTGCCAGCAGCTTAGTTCCACAGGGCGGGGAGCTGTTTTTT. This chain links TRBV11-2 with TRBJ2-2, with a possible D match to TRBD1 (6 bases). Trimming stripped 1 base from V and 7 bases from J, with 10 bases between. In germline, CDR1 is SGHAT, CDR2 FQNNGV. This CDR3 spans 14 amino acids.

This clone was seen a few times. The V gene is TRBV6-2 or TRBV6-3, the J gene TRBJ1-1, with TRBD1 identical over 7 bases. V trimming: 5 bases; J trimming: 3 bases; junction bases outside the gene matches: 6. The germline CDR1 and CDR2 sequences are MNHEY and SVGEGT. The CDR3 runs to 14 residues. CDR3 coding DNA: TGTGCCAGCAGTACGCCACAGGGGCACACTGAAGCTTTCTTT. This codes for CASSTPQGHTEAFF.

V is TRBV7-2 and J is TRBJ2-7, with D possibly TRBD2 on 5 matching bases. Per germline, CDR1 SGHTA and CDR2 FQGNSA. The CDR3 spans 14 residues. Trimming shortened V by 4 bases and J by 3 bases, and 13 bases separated the two germline ends. CDR3 sequence: CASSSSLLNYEQYF. CDR3 in DNA: TGTGCCAGCAGCTCTAGCCTGCTAAACTACGAGCAGTACTTC.

This chain links TRBV5-1 with TRBJ2-4; unclear D gene. The CDR3 runs 14 residues. V lost 1 base, J lost 1 base, and 6 bases lay in between. Germline values: CDR1 SGHRS, CDR2 YFSETQ. The CDR3 spells CASSLNTAKNIQYF. The CDR3 DNA is TGCGCCAGCAGCTTGAACACCGCCAAAAACATTCAGTACTTC.